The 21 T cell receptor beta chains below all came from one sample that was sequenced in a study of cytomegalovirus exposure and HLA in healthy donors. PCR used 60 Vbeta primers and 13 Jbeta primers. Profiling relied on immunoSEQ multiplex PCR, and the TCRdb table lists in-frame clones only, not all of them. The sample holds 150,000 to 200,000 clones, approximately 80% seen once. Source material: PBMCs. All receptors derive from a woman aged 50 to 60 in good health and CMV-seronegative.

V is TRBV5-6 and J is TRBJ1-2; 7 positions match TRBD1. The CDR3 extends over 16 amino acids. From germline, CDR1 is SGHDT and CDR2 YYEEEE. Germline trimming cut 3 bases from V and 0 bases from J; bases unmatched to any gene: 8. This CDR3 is CASSSRRTGANYGYTF. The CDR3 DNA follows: TGTGCCAGCAGCTCTAGACGGACAGGAGCTAACTATGGCTACACCTTC.

CDR3: CASSPGTSLFADTQYF. Written as DNA, the CDR3 is TGTGCCAGCAGCCCCGGGACTAGCCTGTTTGCAGATACGCAGTATTTT. The chain links TRBV5-4 to TRBJ2-3; 9 nucleotides align to TRBD2. The trim removed 4 bases at V and 4 bases at J, leaving 10 bases unmatched. CDR1 and CDR2 (germline): SGHNT, YYREEE (reference sequence). This CDR3 is 16 amino acids long. The full variable domain, in which reference TRBV5-4 and TRBJ2-3 provide the parts outside the CDR3, is ETGVTQSPTHLIKTRGQQVTLRCSSQSGHNTVSWYQQALGQGPQFIFQYYREEENGRGNFPPRFSGLQFPNYSSELNVNALELDDSALYLCASSPGTSLFADTQYFGPGTRLTVL.

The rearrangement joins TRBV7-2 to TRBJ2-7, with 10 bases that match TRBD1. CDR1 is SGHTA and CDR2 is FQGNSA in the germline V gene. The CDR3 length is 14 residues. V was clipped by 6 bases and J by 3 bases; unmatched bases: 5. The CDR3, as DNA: TGTGCCAGCAGTGACAGGGGGCGCTTCTACGAGCAGTACTTC. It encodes CASSDRGRFYEQYF.

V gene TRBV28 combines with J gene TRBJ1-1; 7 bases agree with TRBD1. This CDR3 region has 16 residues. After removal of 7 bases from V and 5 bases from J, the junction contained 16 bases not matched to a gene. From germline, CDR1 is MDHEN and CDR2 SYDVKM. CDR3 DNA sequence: TGTGCCAGCAAGCTTTTCCGGACAGGAGGGAGGACTGAAGCTTTCTTT. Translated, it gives CASKLFRTGGRTEAFF.

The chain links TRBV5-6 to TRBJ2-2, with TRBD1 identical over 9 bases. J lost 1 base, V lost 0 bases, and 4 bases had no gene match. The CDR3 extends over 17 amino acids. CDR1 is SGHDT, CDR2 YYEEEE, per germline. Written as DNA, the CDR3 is TGTGCCAGCAGCTTGGGGGACAGGGCGTTGAACACCGGGGAGCTGTTTTTT. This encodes CASSLGDRALNTGELFF.

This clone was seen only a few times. CDR3 DNA sequence: TGTGCCAGCAGCCCTCCACCGACAGGGAACACTGAAGCTTTCTTT. Protein: CASSPPPTGNTEAFF. This chain uses TRBV9 with TRBJ1-1, with D tentatively TRBD1 (6 bases). The CDR3 consists of 15 residues. Germline V gene data show CDR1 as SGDLS and CDR2 as YYNGEE. The V end lost 4 bases, the J end lost 1 base, and 14 bases lay between the germline ends.

The CDR3: CASSQDRDEQYF. The CDR3 nucleotides are TGTGCCAGCTCACAGGACAGGGACGAGCAGTACTTC. The J gene is TRBJ2-7, the V gene TRBV18; TRBD1 aligns across 8 bases. Germline V gene lookup returns CDR1 KGHSH and CDR2 LQKENI. This CDR3 has 12 amino acids. The J segment lost 5 bases and the V segment lost 4 bases, leaving 1 base of the junction unmatched.

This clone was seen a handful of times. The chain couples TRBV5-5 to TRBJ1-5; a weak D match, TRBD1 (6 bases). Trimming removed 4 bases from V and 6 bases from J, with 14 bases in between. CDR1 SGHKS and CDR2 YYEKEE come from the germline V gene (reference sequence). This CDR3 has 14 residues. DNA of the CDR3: TGTGCCAGCAGCCTGCGGGGGGCAGGTCAGCCCCAGCATTTT. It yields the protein CASSLRGAGQPQHF.

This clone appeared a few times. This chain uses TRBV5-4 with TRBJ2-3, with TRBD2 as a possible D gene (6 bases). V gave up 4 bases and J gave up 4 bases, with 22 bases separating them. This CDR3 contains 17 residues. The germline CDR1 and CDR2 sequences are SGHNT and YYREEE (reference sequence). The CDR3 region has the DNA TGTGCCAGCAGCACCGCAAGCCCGGGACTGCGCGCAGATACGCAGTATTTT. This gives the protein CASSTASPGLRADTQYF. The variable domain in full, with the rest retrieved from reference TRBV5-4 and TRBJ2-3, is ETGVTQSPTHLIKTRGQQVTLRCSSQSGHNTVSWYQQALGQGPQFIFQYYREEENGRGNFPPRFSGLQFPNYSSELNVNALELDDSALYLCASSTASPGLRADTQYFGPGTRLTVL.

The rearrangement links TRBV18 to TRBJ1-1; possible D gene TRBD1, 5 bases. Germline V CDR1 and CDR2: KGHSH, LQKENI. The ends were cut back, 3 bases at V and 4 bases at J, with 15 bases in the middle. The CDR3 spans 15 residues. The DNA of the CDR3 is TGTGCCAGCTCACCTCGAGATGTGGGGGGCACTGAAGCTTTCTTT. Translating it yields CASSPRDVGGTEAFF.

This CDR3 reads CASTQGGADVEAFF. CDR3 bases: TGTGCCAGCACCCAAGGGGGCGCCGATGTTGAAGCTTTCTTT. The chain joins TRBV19 to TRBJ1-1; 7 nucleotides match TRBD1. The V gene end was trimmed by 9 bases and the J gene end by 7 bases; junction bases not matched to a gene: 14. The CDR3 extends over 14 amino acids. Germline values: CDR1 LNHDA, CDR2 SQIVND (reference sequence).

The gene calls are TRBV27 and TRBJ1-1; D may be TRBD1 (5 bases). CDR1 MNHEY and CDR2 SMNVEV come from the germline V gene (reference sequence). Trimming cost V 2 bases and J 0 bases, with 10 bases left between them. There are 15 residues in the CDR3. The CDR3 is CASSLGSGLNTEAFF. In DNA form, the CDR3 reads TGTGCCAGCAGTTTAGGGTCAGGGTTGAACACTGAAGCTTTCTTT.

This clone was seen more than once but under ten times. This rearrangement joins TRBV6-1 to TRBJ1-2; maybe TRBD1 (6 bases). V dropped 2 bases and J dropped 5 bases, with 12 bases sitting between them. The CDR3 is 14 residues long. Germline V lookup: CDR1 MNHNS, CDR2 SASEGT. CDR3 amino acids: CASSERTATYGYTF. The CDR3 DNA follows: TGTGCCAGCAGTGAAAGGACAGCGACTTATGGCTACACCTTC.

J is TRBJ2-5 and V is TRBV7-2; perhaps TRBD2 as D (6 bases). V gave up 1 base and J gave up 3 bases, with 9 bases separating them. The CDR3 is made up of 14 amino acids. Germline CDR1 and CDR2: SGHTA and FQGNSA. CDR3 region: CASSLVSGEETQYF. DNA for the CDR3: TGTGCCAGCAGCTTAGTCTCGGGGGAAGAGACCCAGTACTTC.

The CDR3 loop reads CASKFESEEGNIEAFF. CDR3 DNA sequence: TGTGCCAGCAAATTCGAGTCCGAGGAGGGTAATATTGAAGCTTTCTTT. J is TRBJ1-1 and V is TRBV28; no firm D call. The germline V and J ends were trimmed by 7 bases and 7 bases, with 25 bases remaining between them. The CDR3 has 16 amino acids. Germline V lookup: CDR1 MDHEN, CDR2 SYDVKM.

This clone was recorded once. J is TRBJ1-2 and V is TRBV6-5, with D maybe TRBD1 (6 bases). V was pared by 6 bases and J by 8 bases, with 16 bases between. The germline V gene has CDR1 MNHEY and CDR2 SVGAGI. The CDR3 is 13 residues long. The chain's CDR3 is CASSYREEVGYTF. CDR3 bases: TGTGCCAGCAGCTACAGGGAGGAGGTGGGCTACACCTTC.

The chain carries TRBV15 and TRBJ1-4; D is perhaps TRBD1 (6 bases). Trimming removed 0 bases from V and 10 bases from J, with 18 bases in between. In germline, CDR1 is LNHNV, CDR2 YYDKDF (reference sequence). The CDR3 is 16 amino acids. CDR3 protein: CATSRDGGGFSGKLFF. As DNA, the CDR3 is TGTGCCACCAGCAGAGATGGTGGGGGCTTTAGTGGAAAACTGTTTTTT.

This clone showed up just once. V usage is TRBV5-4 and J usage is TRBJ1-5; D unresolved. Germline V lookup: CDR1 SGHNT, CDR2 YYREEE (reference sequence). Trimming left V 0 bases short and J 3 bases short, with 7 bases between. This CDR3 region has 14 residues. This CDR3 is CASSLGGTNQPQHF. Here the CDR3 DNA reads TGTGCCAGCAGCTTGGGAGGAACCAATCAGCCCCAGCATTTT.

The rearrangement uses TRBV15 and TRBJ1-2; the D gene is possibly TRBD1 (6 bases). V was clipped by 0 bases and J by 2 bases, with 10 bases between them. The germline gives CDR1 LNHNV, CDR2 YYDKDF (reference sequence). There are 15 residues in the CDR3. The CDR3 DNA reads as TGTGCCACCAGCAGAGAGCAGGGGACCAACTATGGCTACACCTTC. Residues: CATSREQGTNYGYTF. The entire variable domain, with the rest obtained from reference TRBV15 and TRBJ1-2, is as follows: DAMVIQNPRYQVTQFGKPVTLSCSQTLNHNVMYWYQQKSSQAPKLLFHYYDKDFNNEADTPDNFQSRRPNTSFCFLDIRSPGLGDTAMYLCATSREQGTNYGYTFGSGTRLTVV.

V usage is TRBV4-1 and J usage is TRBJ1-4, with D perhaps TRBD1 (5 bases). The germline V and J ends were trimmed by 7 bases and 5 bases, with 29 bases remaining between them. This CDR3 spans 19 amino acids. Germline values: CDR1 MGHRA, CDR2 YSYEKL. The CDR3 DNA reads TGCGCCAGCACCCCTCAAGACGGCAGAAGGGGATTGTCAAATGAAAAACTGTTTTTT. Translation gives CASTPQDGRRGLSNEKLFF.

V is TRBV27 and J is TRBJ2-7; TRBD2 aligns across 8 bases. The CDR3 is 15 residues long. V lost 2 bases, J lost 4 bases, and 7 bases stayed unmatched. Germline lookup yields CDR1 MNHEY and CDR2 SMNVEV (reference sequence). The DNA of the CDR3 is TGTGCCAGCAGTTTACAGCGGGAGCTGGTTTACGAGCAGTACTTC. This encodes CASSLQRELVYEQYF.